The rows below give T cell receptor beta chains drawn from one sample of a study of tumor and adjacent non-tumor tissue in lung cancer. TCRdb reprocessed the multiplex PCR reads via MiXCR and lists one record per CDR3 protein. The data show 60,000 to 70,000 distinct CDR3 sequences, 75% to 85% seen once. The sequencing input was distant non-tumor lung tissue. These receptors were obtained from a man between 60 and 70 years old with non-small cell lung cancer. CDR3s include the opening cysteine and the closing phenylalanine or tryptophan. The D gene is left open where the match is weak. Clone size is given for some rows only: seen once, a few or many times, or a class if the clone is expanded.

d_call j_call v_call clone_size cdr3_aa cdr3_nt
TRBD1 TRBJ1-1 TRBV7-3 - CVSNQGQGGNTEAFF TGTGTCAGCAACCAAGGACAGGGGGGGAACACTGAAGCTTTCTTT
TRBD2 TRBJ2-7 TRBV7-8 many CASSLIAGTYEQYF TGTGCCAGCAGCTTAATAGCGGGGACGTACGAGCAGTACTTC
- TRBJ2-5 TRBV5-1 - CTRSLASATIGETQYF TGCACCAGGAGCTTGGCTAGCGCTACAATAGGGGAGACCCAGTACTTC
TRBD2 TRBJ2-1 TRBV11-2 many CASSLDFGLAGVQFF TGTGCCAGCAGCTTAGATTTTGGACTAGCGGGAGTGCAGTTCTTC
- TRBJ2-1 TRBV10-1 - CASDWGTGGYNEQFF TGCGCCAGCGATTGGGGGACTGGCGGATACAATGAGCAGTTCTTC
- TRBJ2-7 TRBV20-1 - CSLKGGLDEQYF TGCAGCCTAAAGGGGGGCTTGGACGAGCAGTACTTC
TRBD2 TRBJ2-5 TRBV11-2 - CASSWGGRSYQETQYF TGTGCCAGCAGCTGGGGGGGTAGGTCGTATCAAGAGACCCAGTACTTC
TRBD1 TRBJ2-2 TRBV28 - CTSTPTTGGRTNTGELSF TGTACCAGCACGCCGACAACAGGGGGCCGGACAAACACCGGGGAGCTGTCTTTT
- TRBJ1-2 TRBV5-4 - CASSLIGGYGYTF TGTGCCAGCAGCCTAATAGGCGGCTATGGCTACACCTTC
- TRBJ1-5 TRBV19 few CASKDGTSSNQPQHF TGTGCCAGTAAGGACGGAACCTCTAGCAATCAGCCCCAGCATTTT
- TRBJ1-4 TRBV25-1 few CASSDPRQGGEKLFF TGTGCCAGCAGTGATCCCCGCCAGGGAGGTGAAAAACTGTTTTTT
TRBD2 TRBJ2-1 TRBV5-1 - CASRKIWTSGSLNEQFF TGCGCCAGCAGGAAAATTTGGACTAGCGGGAGTCTGAATGAGCAGTTCTTC
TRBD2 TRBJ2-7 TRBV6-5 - CVSRTSSLEQYF TGTGTTAGTCGGACTAGTTCGCTCGAGCAGTACTTC
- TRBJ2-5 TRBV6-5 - CASVSGGVTQYF TGTGCCAGCGTCTCGGGCGGTGTGACCCAGTACTTC
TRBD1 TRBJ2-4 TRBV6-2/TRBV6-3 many CASSRAGGLAKNIQYF TGTGCCAGCAGTCGTGCAGGGGGATTAGCCAAAAACATTCAGTACTTC
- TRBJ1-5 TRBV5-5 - CTSSGGAYSNQRQHF TGTACCAGTAGCGGGGGGGCCTATAGCAATCAGCGCCAGCATTTT
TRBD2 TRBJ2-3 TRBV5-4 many CATSSGLAGERTDTQYF TGTGCCACCAGCTCGGGACTAGCGGGAGAGAGGACAGATACGCAGTATTTT
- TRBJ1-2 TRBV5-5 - CAGILGNAGDSYTF TGTGCCGGCATCCTCGGTAATGCAGGAGATAGCTACACCTTC
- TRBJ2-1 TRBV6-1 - CAIVNNEQFF TGTGCCATAGTGAACAATGAGCAGTTCTTT
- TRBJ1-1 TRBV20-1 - CSVSGNTETFF TGCAGTGTTTCAGGGAACACTGAAACTTTCTTT
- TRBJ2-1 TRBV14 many CASSQEQQNNEQFF TGTGCCAGCAGCCAAGAGCAACAGAACAATGAGCAGTTCTTC
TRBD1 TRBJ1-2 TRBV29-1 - CSVDKTGNDYTF TGCAGCGTTGACAAGACAGGGAACGACTACACCTTC
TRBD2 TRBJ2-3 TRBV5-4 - CASSLAFTPSGRGTDTQYF TGTGCCAGCAGTTTGGCGTTTACGCCTAGCGGGAGGGGGACAGATACGCAGTATTTT
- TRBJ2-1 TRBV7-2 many CASSLPPSGHNEQFF TGTGCCAGCAGCTTACCTCCTAGTGGGCACAATGAGCAGTTCTTC
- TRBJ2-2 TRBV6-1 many CASPKSTGELFF TGTGCCAGCCCTAAGTCCACCGGGGAGCTGTTTTTT
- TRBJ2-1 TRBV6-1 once CASSGKAASSYSEQFF TGTGCCAGCAGTGGAAAGGCAGCCAGTTCCTACAGTGAGCAGTTCTTC
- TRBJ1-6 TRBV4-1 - CTSSQGQGLVSLLHF TGCACCAGCAGCCAAGGGCAGGGCTTGGTTTCACTCCTCCACTTT
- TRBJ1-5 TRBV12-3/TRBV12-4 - CTSSPPDKYSNQPQHF TGTACTAGCAGCCCGCCGGACAAATATAGCAATCAACCCCAGCATTTT
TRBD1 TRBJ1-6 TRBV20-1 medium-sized CSAPPGQLNSPLHF TGCAGTGCTCCCCCGGGACAGTTGAATTCACCCCTCCACTTT
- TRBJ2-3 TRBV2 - CASSKDTDTQYF TGTGCCAGCAGTAAGGACACAGATACGCAGTATTTT
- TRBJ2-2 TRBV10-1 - CASSESGRAGELFF TGCGCCAGCAGTGAGTCGGGACGAGCCGGGGAACTGTTTTTT
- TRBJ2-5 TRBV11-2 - CVSSWGDMSYQETQYF TGTGTCAGCAGCTGGGGGGATATGTCGTACCAAGAGACCCAGTACTTC
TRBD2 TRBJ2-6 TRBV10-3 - CAINEHGTSGRDSGANVLTF TGTGCCATCAATGAGCATGGTACTAGCGGGAGGGACTCTGGGGCCAACGTCCTGACTTTC
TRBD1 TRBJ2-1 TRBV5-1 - CASSLAVTGSNEQIF TGTGCCAGCAGCTTGGCCGTGACAGGGTCCAATGAGCAGATCTTC
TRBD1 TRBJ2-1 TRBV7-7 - CASSLTGASQVEQFF TGTGCTAGCAGCTTGACAGGGGCCTCACAGGTGGAGCAATTCTTC
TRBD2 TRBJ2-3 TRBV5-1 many CASSLQTAGDDTQYF TGCGCCAGCAGCCTCCAGACGGCGGGAGACGATACGCAGTATTTT
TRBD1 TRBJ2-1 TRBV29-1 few CSAPTRDSCNEQFF TGCAGCGCCCCCACTCGGGACAGCTGCAATGAGCAGTTCTTC
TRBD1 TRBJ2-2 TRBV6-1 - CGSSDRASGELFF TGTGGCAGCAGTGACAGGGCTTCCGGAGAGCTGTTTTTT
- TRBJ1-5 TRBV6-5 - CASMRLQGGQPQQF TGTGCCAGCATGCGACTTCAGGGAGGTCAGCCCCAGCAATTT
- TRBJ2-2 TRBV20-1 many CSARKRGLGTGELFF TGCAGTGCTAGGAAGCGTGGGCTGGGGACCGGGGAGCTGTTTTTT
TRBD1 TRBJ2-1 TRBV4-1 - CASSRTTGGEQFF TGCGCCAGCAGCCGGACGACAGGGGGTGAGCAGTTCTTC
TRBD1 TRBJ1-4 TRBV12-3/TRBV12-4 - CASSLKLRGNEKLFF TGTGCCAGCAGTTTAAAGCTCAGGGGGAACGAAAAACTGTTTTTT
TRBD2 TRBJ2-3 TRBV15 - CATSRSTSDASTDTQHF TGTGCCACCAGCAGATCAACTAGCGACGCTAGCACAGATACGCAGCATTTC
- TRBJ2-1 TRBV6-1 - CVSNATSARGNEQFF TGTGTCAGCAATGCGACTAGCGCCAGGGGGAATGAGCAGTTCTTC
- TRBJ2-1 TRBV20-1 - CSARDFLTYNVQFF TGCAGTGCTAGAGATTTCCTCACCTACAATGTGCAGTTCTTC
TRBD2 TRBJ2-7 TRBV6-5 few CTSSYLAGGSYEQYF TGTACCAGCAGTTATTTAGCGGGGGGCTCCTACGAGCAATACTTC
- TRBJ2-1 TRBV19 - CASTSNGSSCNEQFF TGTGCCAGTACAAGCAACGGCAGCTCCTGCAATGAGCAGTTCTTC
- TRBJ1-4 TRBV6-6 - CASSRTGTGNEKLSF TGTGCCAGCAGTAGAACCGGGACTGGGAATGAAAAGCTGTCTTTT
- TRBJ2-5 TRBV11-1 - CASSKDTCQETQYF TGTGCCAGCAGTAAAGACACTTGCCAAGAGACCCAGTACTTC
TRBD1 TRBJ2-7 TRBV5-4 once CASSQQGVYEQYF TGTGCTAGCAGCCAACAGGGGGTCTACGAGCAGTACTTC
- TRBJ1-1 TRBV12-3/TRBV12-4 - CTSIIEGGAEAFF TGTACCAGCATAATTGAGGGAGGGGCTGAAGCTTTCTTT
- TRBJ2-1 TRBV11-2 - CANSLDWTNNEQFF TGTGCCAACAGCTTAGATTGGACTAACAATGAGCAGTTCTTC
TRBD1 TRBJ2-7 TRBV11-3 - CVRSPPGQGTREQYF TGTGTCAGAAGCCCCCCGGGACAGGGGACTCGGGAGCAGTACTTC
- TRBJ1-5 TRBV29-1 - CSIGQGQQPQHF TGCAGCATTGGTCAGGGCCAACAGCCCCAGCATTTT
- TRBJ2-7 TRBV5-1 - CASSWGPTIGSYEQYF TGCGCCAGTAGCTGGGGGCCCACGATTGGCTCCTACGAGCAGTACTTC
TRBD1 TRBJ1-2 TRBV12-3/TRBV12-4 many CASSNPKTGFYGYTF TGTGCCAGCAGCAATCCAAAGACAGGGTTCTATGGCTACACCTTC